This is a list of T cell receptor beta chains from one sample in a study of T cells after somatic rescue of genetic block. The data were produced by immunoSEQ multiplex PCR, yet TCRdb's version contains in-frame clones alone and is incomplete. The repertoire holds tens of thousands of clones, roughly 96% seen once, with approximately 0.07% in the top ten. Sequenced sample: peripheral blood mononuclear cells (PBMCs). These receptor sequences come from a child under two years old. Each CDR3 is given with its conserved first and last residue. Each record gives: D gene, clone size, CDR3 length, J gene, V gene, CDR3 protein, CDR3 DNA. A D gene is named only where the DNA matches it firmly. The listing skips clone size in some rows; elsewhere it reads once, few, many or a size class.

TRBD1	-	15	TRBJ1-4	TRBV9	CASSVSGQGNEKLFF	TGTGCCAGCAGCGTTTCCGGACAGGGGAATGAAAAACTGTTTTTT
-	once	13	TRBJ2-3	TRBV15	CATSRTSTDTQYF	TGTGCCACCAGCAGGACTAGCACAGATACGCAGTATTTT
-	once	15	TRBJ2-3	TRBV10-1	CASSESGSGTDTQYF	TGCGCCAGCAGTGAGTCCGGGAGCGGGACAGATACGCAGTATTTT
TRBD2	-	13	TRBJ2-7	TRBV4-2	CASSQGLALEQYF	TGTGCCAGCAGCCAGGGACTAGCGCTCGAGCAGTACTTC
TRBD1	-	18	TRBJ2-6	TRBV4-1	CASSHSGTGVSGANVLTF	TGCGCCAGCAGTCATTCCGGGACAGGGGTCTCTGGGGCCAACGTCCTGACTTTC
TRBD2	once	16	TRBJ2-1	TRBV9	CASSVLISGTINEQFF	TGTGCCAGCAGCGTCTTGATTAGCGGGACGATCAATGAGCAGTTCTTC
-	-	14	TRBJ1-5	TRBV6-5	CASSSRYSNQPQHF	TGTGCCAGCAGTTCCCGGTATAGCAATCAGCCCCAGCATTTT
-	-	16	TRBJ2-5	TRBV5-6	CASSLGLTGYQETQYF	TGTGCCAGCAGCTTGGGATTAACAGGGTACCAAGAGACCCAGTACTTC
-	-	14	TRBJ2-7	TRBV5-5	CASSVLQGSYEQYF	TGTGCCAGCAGCGTATTACAGGGCTCCTACGAGCAGTACTTC
-	-	14	TRBJ2-6	TRBV5-1	CASSLGAGANVLTF	TGCGCCAGCAGCTTGGGGGCTGGGGCCAACGTCCTGACTTTC
-	-	16	TRBJ2-1	TRBV4-1	CASSQEEAGSYNEQFF	TGCGCCAGCAGCCAAGAAGAGGCGGGCTCCTACAATGAGCAGTTCTTC
-	-	13	TRBJ1-2	TRBV6-5	CASRKTGYYGYTF	TGTGCCAGCAGAAAGACAGGTTACTATGGCTACACCTTC
TRBD1	once	15	TRBJ2-1	TRBV4-2	CASSHVRDRDNEQFF	TGTGCCAGCAGCCATGTCCGGGACAGAGACAATGAGCAGTTCTTC
-	-	16	TRBJ1-1	TRBV19	CASSIDLRDMNTEAFF	TGTGCCAGTAGTATAGATCTCCGGGACATGAACACTGAAGCTTTCTTT
-	-	12	TRBJ2-7	TRBV9	CASSADGYEQYF	TGTGCCAGCAGCGCCGATGGCTACGAGCAGTACTTC
TRBD1	-	14	TRBJ2-7	TRBV19	CASSITGGSYEQYF	TGTGCCAGTAGTATAACAGGGGGCTCCTACGAGCAGTACTTC
TRBD1	-	13	TRBJ1-1	TRBV28	CASSLWTGVEAFF	TGTGCCAGCAGTCTATGGACAGGGGTAGAAGCTTTCTTT
TRBD2	-	14	TRBJ2-3	TRBV7-6	CASSPSGRTDTQYF	TGTGCCAGCAGCCCTAGCGGGAGGACAGATACGCAGTATTTT
TRBD1	-	16	TRBJ1-2	TRBV5-8	CASSLWPGTGTYGYTF	TGTGCCAGCAGCTTGTGGCCCGGGACAGGGACCTATGGCTACACCTTC
-	-	15	TRBJ2-3	TRBV5-1	CASSLVQTSTDTQYF	TGCGCCAGCAGCTTGGTCCAGACTAGCACAGATACGCAGTATTTT
TRBD2	-	14	TRBJ2-7	TRBV7-9	CASSLGLAGYEQYF	TGTGCCAGCAGCTTAGGACTAGCGGGATACGAGCAGTACTTC
TRBD1	-	12	TRBJ2-3	TRBV19	CATRDRGDTQYF	TGTGCCACCCGGGACAGGGGAGATACGCAGTATTTT
-	-	11	TRBJ1-2	TRBV30	CAWSREYGYTF	TGTGCCTGGAGTCGGGAGTATGGCTACACCTTC
-	-	12	TRBJ2-3	TRBV28	CASSLQVDTQYF	TGTGCCAGCAGTTTACAGGTAGATACGCAGTATTTT
TRBD2	-	15	TRBJ2-1	TRBV28	CASSPLAGGGNEQFF	TGTGCCAGCAGCCCACTAGCGGGAGGCGGTAATGAGCAGTTCTTC
TRBD1	-	16	TRBJ1-4	TRBV30	CAWGTGQGLTNEKLFF	TGTGCCTGGGGAACCGGACAGGGGCTAACTAATGAAAAACTGTTTTTT
TRBD1	-	16	TRBJ2-2	TRBV4-2	CASSDPGQGRTGELFF	TGTGCCAGCAGCGACCCGGGACAGGGAAGAACCGGGGAGCTGTTTTTT
TRBD1	-	14	TRBJ1-1	TRBV7-8	CASSHRGMNTEAFF	TGTGCCAGCAGCCACAGGGGAATGAACACTGAAGCTTTCTTT
-	-	14	TRBJ1-2	TRBV6-4	CASSPLGGGYGYTF	TGTGCCAGCAGTCCTCTGGGAGGGGGCTATGGCTACACCTTC
-	-	12	TRBJ1-4	TRBV28	CASSLHPGKLFF	TGTGCCAGCAGTTTACATCCAGGAAAACTGTTTTTT
-	-	14	TRBJ1-3	TRBV6-1	CASSEGHSGNTIYF	TGTGCCAGCAGTGAGGGACACTCTGGAAACACCATATATTTT
TRBD2	-	18	TRBJ2-2	TRBV4-1	CASRKKGLAGDGAGELFF	TGCGCCAGCAGAAAAAAAGGTCTAGCGGGAGACGGGGCCGGGGAGCTGTTTTTT
-	-	14	TRBJ2-2	TRBV30	CAWTGLTHTGELFF	TGTGCCTGGACAGGACTAACCCACACCGGGGAGCTGTTTTTT
TRBD2	-	15	TRBJ2-1	TRBV6-5	CASSNGLAPYNEQFF	TGTGCCAGCAGTAATGGACTAGCTCCCTACAATGAGCAGTTCTTC
-	once	13	TRBJ2-7	TRBV27	CASSPLTIHEQYF	TGTGCCAGCAGCCCCCTGACTATCCACGAGCAGTACTTC
-	-	12	TRBJ2-3	TRBV5-1	CASSLGSDTQYF	TGCGCCAGCAGCTTGGGGTCAGATACGCAGTATTTT
-	-	12	TRBJ1-4	TRBV2	CASSLTGWKLFF	TGTGCCAGCAGCCTCACAGGGTGGAAACTGTTTTTT
-	-	13	TRBJ1-5	TRBV7-8	CASSLEVYQPQHF	TGTGCCAGCAGCTTAGAGGTCTATCAGCCCCAGCATTTT